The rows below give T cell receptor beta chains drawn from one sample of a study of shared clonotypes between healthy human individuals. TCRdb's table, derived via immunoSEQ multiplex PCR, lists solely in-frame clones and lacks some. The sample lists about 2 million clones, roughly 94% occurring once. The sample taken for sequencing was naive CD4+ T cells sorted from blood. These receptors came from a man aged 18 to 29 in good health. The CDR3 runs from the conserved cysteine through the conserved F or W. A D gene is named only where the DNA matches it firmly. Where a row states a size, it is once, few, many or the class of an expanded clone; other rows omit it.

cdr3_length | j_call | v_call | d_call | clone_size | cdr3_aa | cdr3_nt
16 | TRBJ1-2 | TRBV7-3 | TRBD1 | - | CASSPTGQGGGYGYTF | TGTGCCAGCAGCCCCACGGGACAGGGAGGGGGCTATGGCTACACCTTC
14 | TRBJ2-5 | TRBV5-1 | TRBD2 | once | CASTTSGGQETQYF | TGCGCCAGCACAACTAGCGGGGGCCAAGAGACCCAGTACTTC
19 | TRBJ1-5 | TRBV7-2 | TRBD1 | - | CASSRIIGQGAVGNQPQHF | TGTGCCAGCAGCCGAATAATCGGCCAGGGGGCTGTTGGCAATCAGCCCCAGCATTTT
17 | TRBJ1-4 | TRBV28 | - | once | CASSTDRGARWGEKLFF | TGTGCCAGCAGTACCGACCGGGGGGCCCGGTGGGGAGAAAAACTGTTTTTT
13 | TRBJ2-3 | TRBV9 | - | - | CASSARGTDTQYF | TGTGCCAGCAGCGCAAGAGGGACAGATACGCAGTATTTT
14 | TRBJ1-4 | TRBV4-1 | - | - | CASSQVGTGEKLFF | TGCGCCAGCAGCCAAGTCGGAACGGGTGAAAAACTGTTTTTT
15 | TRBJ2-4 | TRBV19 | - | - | CATTTGRGAKNIQYF | TGTGCCACCACGACAGGGCGGGGAGCCAAAAACATTCAGTACTTC
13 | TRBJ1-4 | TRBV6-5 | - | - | CASKGSANEKLFF | TGTGCCAGCAAGGGGTCGGCTAATGAAAAACTGTTTTTT
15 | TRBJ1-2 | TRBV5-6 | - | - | CASSLDRGASYGYTF | TGTGCCAGCAGCTTGGATCGGGGGGCAAGCTATGGCTACACCTTC
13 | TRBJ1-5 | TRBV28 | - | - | CASSFQGSPNQHF | TGTGCCAGCAGTTTTCAGGGCAGCCCGAACCAGCATTTT
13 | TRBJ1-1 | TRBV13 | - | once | CASSLKPYTEAFF | TGTGCCAGCAGCTTAAAGCCCTACACTGAAGCTTTCTTT
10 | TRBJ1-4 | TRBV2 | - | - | CASTDEKLFF | TGTGCCAGCACTGATGAAAAACTGTTTTTT
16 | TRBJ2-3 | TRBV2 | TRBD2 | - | CASSPRLAGPTDTQYF | TGTGCCAGCAGTCCAAGACTAGCGGGGCCCACAGATACGCAGTATTTT
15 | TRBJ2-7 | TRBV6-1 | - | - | CASSKGNIARYEQYF | TGTGCCAGCAGCAAAGGGAACATTGCGCGCTACGAGCAGTACTTC
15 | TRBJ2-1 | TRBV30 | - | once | CAWSVGAGGVYEQFF | TGTGCCTGGAGTGTCGGGGCTGGTGGAGTGTATGAGCAGTTCTTC
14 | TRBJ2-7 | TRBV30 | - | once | CAWSAFETTYEQYF | TGTGCCTGGAGTGCGTTTGAGACCACCTACGAGCAGTACTTC
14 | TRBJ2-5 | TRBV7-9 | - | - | CASSLRLDQETQYF | TGTGCCAGCAGCCTACGACTCGACCAAGAGACCCAGTACTTC
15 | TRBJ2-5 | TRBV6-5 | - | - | CASSGVRGVQETQYF | TGTGCCAGCAGTGGAGTGCGGGGTGTCCAAGAGACCCAGTACTTC
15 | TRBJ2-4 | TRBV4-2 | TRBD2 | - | CASSQVAGEGNIQYF | TGTGCCAGCAGCCAAGTAGCGGGGGAAGGAAACATTCAGTACTTC
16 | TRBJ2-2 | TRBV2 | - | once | CATPGGRGLDTGELFF | TGTGCCACCCCAGGGGGAAGGGGACTAGACACCGGGGAGCTGTTTTTT
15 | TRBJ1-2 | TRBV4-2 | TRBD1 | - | CASSQGDRGNYGYTF | TGTGCCAGCAGCCAAGGGGACAGGGGTAACTATGGCTACACCTTC
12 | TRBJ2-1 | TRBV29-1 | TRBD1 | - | CSVEPGQGEQFF | TGCAGCGTTGAACCGGGACAGGGTGAGCAGTTCTTC
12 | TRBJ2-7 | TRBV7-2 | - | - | CASSSLYGEQYF | TGTGCCAGCAGTTCTCTTTATGGCGAGCAGTACTTC